This T cell receptor beta chain is drawn from a study of T cells after yellow fever vaccination (dated by TCRdb to 2018 to 2020). Background on the whole study: The SMART-Seq v4 Ultra Low Input RNA kit was used to prepare libraries from fractions with low cell numbers. Blood samples were taken at several timepoints before and after primary and secondary immunization, and bulk PBMC replicates and cell subsets were isolated. To track T-cell clones before and after primary and booster YFV17D yellow fever vaccination, bulk TCR alpha and beta repertoires were sequenced longitudinally. Two healthy male donors made up the cohort, one aged 18 to 30 years and the other aged 30 to 40 years. Results the study describes overall, beyond this receptor: Computational filtering was needed because FACS-sorted repertoires could contain abundant contaminating clonotypes from the bulk population. A small fraction of clonotypes showed up in both the CD4 and CD8 compartments, probably as a result of convergent recombination. Most clones expanded after primary vaccination were re-detected after the booster (almost 97% of CD4 and about nine tenths of CD8), suggesting broad memory maintenance. Because the study included only a couple of donors, the extent to which the findings can be generalized is limited. The secondary T-cell response was found to be weaker but faster than the primary response, with a peak reached on day 5 rather than on day 15.

Per the germline V gene (reference sequence), SEHNR is the CDR1 and FQNEAQ is the CDR2. The CDR3 has 15 amino acids, counting the end cysteine and phenylalanine. The CDR3 DNA has 45 bases and is translated from base 1. Compared with germline, V lacks 1 base and J lacks 3 bases; bases without a gene match: 4. There are many counts of this clonotype. The antigen it binds to is not known. There are no base qualities to consult, and no much larger clone falls within one base. This specimen's treatment or condition label, per the study, means: live attenuated yellow fever vaccine strain. At each blood-draw timepoint, two biological replicates of bulk PBMCs were obtained. A standard Ficoll-Paque protocol was used to isolate PBMCs from peripheral blood. TriZol was used to extract RNA from bulk PBMCs, from CD4 and CD8 fractions, and from dextramer-positive and dextramer-negative fractions. These reads were obtained on an Illumina NovaSeq 6000. Synthesis of TCR cDNA relied on 5'RACE template switching, a step that introduced a universal primer site along with unique molecular identifiers. Priming of cDNA synthesis was performed from both the TCR alpha and TCR beta constant segments. Two PCR steps were used to amplify libraries, with sample barcodes and sequencing adapters being added in the second step. Libraries were sequenced on Illumina HiSeq 2500 (2x100 bp) or NovaSeq (2x150 bp). The authors' analysis ran thus. MIGEC was used to demultiplex reads and collapse the reads into UMI consensus sequences, and MiXCR was used for V(D)J alignment. Vaccine-responding clonotypes were defined with edgeR using replicate PBMC samples, requiring FDR below 0.01 and a log2 fold change above 5 up to day 15. CD4 or CD8 identity was assigned to each bulk clonotype according to whether the clonotype was present at higher abundance in the sequenced CD4 repertoire or the sequenced CD8 repertoire. The public reads were reprocessed in TCRdb via fastp at Q25 and MiXCR, keeping in-frame beta chains. Every CDR3 protein is listed once, alongside the most common genes and DNA of its rows. TCRdb's processing, not the authors' own work, is the source of the V and J calls. The sample profile shows 300,000 or so distinct CDR3 sequences; roughly 4% of them were found once. About 24% of the sample lies in the top ten.

This TCR was sampled from a man between 18 and 35 years old who received the YFV17D yellow fever vaccine. This sample comprised PBMCs, obtained 5 days after the yellow fever booster vaccination. The V and J segments used are TRBV7-9 and TRBJ2-7; 9 central nucleotides agree with TRBD1. The encoded CDR3 is CASSLEGTGNYEQYF. The DNA sequence is as follows: TGTGCCAGCAGCTTAGAGGGGACAGGGAACTACGAGCAGTACTTC.